A single sample is the source of the 8 T cell receptor beta chains below, sequenced in a study of blood T cell repertoires in COVID-19. Repertoires were generated with immunoSEQ multiplex PCR, while TCRdb's copy carries only in-frame clones and drops some. The sample holds roughly 150,000 clones, 88% seen once. The specimen was peripheral blood. The receptor set was obtained from a human donor in a cohort sampled during active COVID-19.

The chain employs TRBV7-9 and TRBJ2-3; TRBD1 matches 11 bases. The J segment lost 4 bases and the V segment lost 2 bases, leaving 5 bases of the junction unmatched. CDR3 length: 16 amino acids. Germline V CDR1 and CDR2: SEHNR, FQNEAQ (reference sequence). CDR3 residues: CASSLIPGQGADTQYF. The CDR3, as DNA: TGTGCCAGCAGCTTAATCCCGGGACAGGGGGCAGATACGCAGTATTTT.

The chain recombines TRBV19 with TRBJ1-3, with 9 bases that match TRBD1. The germline V gene encodes CDR1 LNHDA and CDR2 SQIVND (reference sequence). V dropped 5 bases and J dropped 1; count of bases not matched to a gene: 18. The CDR3 has 20 amino acids. The CDR3 region has the DNA TGTGCCAGTAGTTATCGGACAGGGGTAAAGGAAAAGAATTCTGGAAACACCATATATTTT. This encodes CASSYRTGVKEKNSGNTIYF.

This clone came up a few times. The V call is TRBV7-8, the J call TRBJ1-1; D is unresolved. Germline V gene lookup returns CDR1 SGHVS and CDR2 FQNEAQ. The CDR3 sequence is 13 residues long. V lost 0 bases and J 5 bases, leaving 7 bases between the germline ends. The chain's CDR3 is CASSLATGTEAFF. Written as DNA, the CDR3 is TGTGCCAGCAGCTTAGCTACGGGTACTGAAGCTTTCTTT.

This clone appeared once. V and J are TRBV2 and TRBJ2-3, with 8 bases fitting TRBD2. Per germline, CDR1 SNHLY and CDR2 FYNNEI. The length of the CDR3 is 15 residues. V dropped 8 bases and J dropped 4; count of bases not matched to a gene: 11. The CDR3 reads CASCGLAGGSDTQYF. The DNA for the CDR3 is TGTGCCAGCTGCGGACTAGCTGGGGGTTCAGATACGCAGTATTTT.

Ten or more counts support this clone. The junction departs from the called germline gene at one end, perhaps through a read error. The J gene is TRBJ2-1, the V gene TRBV7-7; the D call may be TRBD1 or TRBD2 (7 bases each). The V gene's germline CDR1 is SSHAT and CDR2 FNYEAQ (reference sequence). The CDR3 has 15 amino acids. This CDR3 is CASSSAGTAYNEQFF. For the CDR3, the DNA is TGTGCTAGCAGCTCAGCGGGGACAGCCTACAATGAGCAGTTCTTC. Complete variable domain (other parts from reference TRBV7-7 and TRBJ2-1): GAGVSQSPRYKVTKRGQDVTLRCDPISSHATLYWYQQALGQGPEFLTYFNYEAQPDKSGLPSDRFSAERPEGSISTLTIQRTEQRDSAMYRCASSSAGTAYNEQFFGPGTRLTVL.

CDR3 sequence (DNA): TGTGCCAGTAGCGATAGCGGATTCACAGATACGCAGTATTTT. Residues: CASSDSGFTDTQYF. The rearrangement uses TRBV19 and TRBJ2-3; a weak D match, TRBD2 (6 bases). Trimming took 6 bases from V and 2 from J, leaving 12 bases between them. Per the germline V gene, CDR1 is LNHDA and CDR2 is SQIVND (reference sequence). This CDR3 is 14 amino acids long.

In DNA form, the CDR3 reads TGTGCCAGCAGTCGGACAGTTGGAAACACCATATATTTT. Translating gives CASSRTVGNTIYF. The J gene is TRBJ1-3, the V gene TRBV6-5; a weak D match, TRBD1 (6 bases). The CDR3 spans 13 residues. Germline values: CDR1 MNHEY, CDR2 SVGAGI. V was shortened by 5 bases and J by 3 bases, with 8 bases between the two germline ends.

The chain couples TRBV7-3 to TRBJ2-5; tentative D call: TRBD2 (6 bases). This CDR3 spans 12 amino acids. CDR1 is SGHTA and CDR2 is FQGTGA in the germline V gene. Trimming left V 2 bases short and J 8 bases short, with 9 bases between. Here the CDR3 reads CASSLGRSTQYF. The CDR3 DNA reads TGTGCCAGCAGCTTAGGGAGGTCAACCCAGTACTTC.